Sequencing of this T cell receptor beta chain was carried out in a study of T cells after posttransplantation cyclophosphamide. The table came from immunoSEQ multiplex PCR; TCRdb's copy has only in-frame clones and leaves some out. The sample has about 34,000 clones, none seen only once. Many counts were recorded for this clone. This sequence originates from a woman aged 45-59 years in good health and a related stem cell transplant donor. Specimen: PBMCs.

CDR3 sequence (DNA): TGTGCCAGCAGTGAAACGAGGTCGGGTGAAGCTTTCTTT. Its protein product is CASSETRSGEAFF. The rearrangement joins TRBV6-1 to TRBJ1-1; D remains ambiguous. The CDR3 is made up of 13 amino acids. From germline, CDR1 is MNHNS and CDR2 SASEGT. Trimming cost V 2 bases and J 7 bases, with 11 bases left between them.